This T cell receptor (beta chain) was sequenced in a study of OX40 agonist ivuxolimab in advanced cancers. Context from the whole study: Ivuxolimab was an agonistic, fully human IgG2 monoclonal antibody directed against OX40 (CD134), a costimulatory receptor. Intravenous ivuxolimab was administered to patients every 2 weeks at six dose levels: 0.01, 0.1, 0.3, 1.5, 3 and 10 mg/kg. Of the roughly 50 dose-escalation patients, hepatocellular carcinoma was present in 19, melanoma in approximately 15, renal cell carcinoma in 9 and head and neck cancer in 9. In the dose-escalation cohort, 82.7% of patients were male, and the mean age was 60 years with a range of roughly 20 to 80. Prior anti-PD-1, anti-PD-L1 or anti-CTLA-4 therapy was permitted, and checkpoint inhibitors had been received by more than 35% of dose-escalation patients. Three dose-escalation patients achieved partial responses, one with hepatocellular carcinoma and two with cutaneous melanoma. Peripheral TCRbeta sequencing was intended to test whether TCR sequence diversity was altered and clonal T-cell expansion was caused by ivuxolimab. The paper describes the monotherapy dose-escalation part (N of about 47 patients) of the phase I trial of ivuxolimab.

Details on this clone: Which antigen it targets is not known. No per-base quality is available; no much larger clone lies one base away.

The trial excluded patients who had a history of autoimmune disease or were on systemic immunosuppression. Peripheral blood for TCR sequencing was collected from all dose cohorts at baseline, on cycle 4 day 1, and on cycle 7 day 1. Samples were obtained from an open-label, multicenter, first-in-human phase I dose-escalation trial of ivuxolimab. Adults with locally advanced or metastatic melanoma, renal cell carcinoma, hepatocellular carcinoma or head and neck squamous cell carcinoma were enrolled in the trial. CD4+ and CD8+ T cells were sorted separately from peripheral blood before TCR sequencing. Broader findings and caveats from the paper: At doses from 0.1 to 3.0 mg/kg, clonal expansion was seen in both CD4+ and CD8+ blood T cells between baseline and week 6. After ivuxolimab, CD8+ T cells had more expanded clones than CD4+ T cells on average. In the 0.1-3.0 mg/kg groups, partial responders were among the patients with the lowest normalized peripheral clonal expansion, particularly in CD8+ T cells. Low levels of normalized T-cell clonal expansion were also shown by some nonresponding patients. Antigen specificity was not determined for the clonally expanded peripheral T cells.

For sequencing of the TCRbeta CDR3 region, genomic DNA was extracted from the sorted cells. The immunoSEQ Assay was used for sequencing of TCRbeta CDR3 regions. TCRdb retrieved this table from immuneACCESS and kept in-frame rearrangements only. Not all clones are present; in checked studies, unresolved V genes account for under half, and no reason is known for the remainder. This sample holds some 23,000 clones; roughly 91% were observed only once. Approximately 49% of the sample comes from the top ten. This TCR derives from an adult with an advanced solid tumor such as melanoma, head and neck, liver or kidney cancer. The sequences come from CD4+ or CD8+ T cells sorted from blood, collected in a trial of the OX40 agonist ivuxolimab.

The sequenced DNA: TGTGCCAGCAGCACCGGACAGGCTACCGAAGCTTTCTTT. It specifies CASSTGQATEAFF. The rearranged chain carries TRBV11-3 and TRBJ1-1, and 7 bases in between align with TRBD1. After removal of 5 bases from V and 8 bases from J, the junction retains 8 bases not matched to a gene. Including cysteine and phenylalanine, the CDR3 has 13 amino acids. Just the 39-base CDR3 DNA is kept, in frame starting at base 1. The germline V gene supplies CDR1 SGHNT and CDR2 YENEEA.